In this sample, the clone carrying this TCR beta chain turned up many times. Its antigen is unknown. Libraries used 2 million unsorted PBMCs kept frozen in RNAlater. This specimen comes from a study of neurological immune-mediated disorders. The study, taken as a whole, reports: The greatest TCR clonal expansion appeared in HTLV-1-associated myelopathy and the smallest, falling below healthy controls, in multiple sclerosis. The phylogenetic placement of 18 of 34 multiple sclerosis patients' repertoires in one related-CDR3 cluster constitutes a possible signature.

The CDR3 is made up of 17 amino acids. Germline V gene data show CDR1 as SGHRS and CDR2 as YFSETQ. V lost 1 base and J lost 9; bases outside the gene matches: 11. With 10-nucleotide random UMIs, 5'RACE was used to make the cDNA. A single record per CDR3 protein comes from TCRdb applying MiXCR to the 5' RACE reads. This table holds tens of thousands of distinct CDR3 sequences, 3% to 4.5% found once. This receptor was taken from a woman aged 45 to 65 with multiple sclerosis. The chain combines TRBV5-1 with TRBJ1-6; 9 positions match TRBD1. Input material: PBMCs. This chain's CDR3 is CASSLIFYRGHLSPLHF. DNA for the CDR3: TGCGCCAGCAGCTTGATCTTTTACAGGGGGCACCTTTCACCCCTCCACTTT.